This TCR beta chain derives from a study of cytomegalovirus exposure and HLA in healthy donors. This clone was detected only a few times. In the PCR, 60 Vbeta and 13 Jbeta primers were used. Libraries were prepared by immunoSEQ multiplex PCR; TCRdb keeps only in-frame clonotypes and omits some of them. The repertoire includes 210,000 or so clones, approximately 82% of them detected once, and roughly 0.6% sits in the top ten. V was pared by 0 bases and J by 4 bases, with 9 bases between. The V gene's germline CDR1 is MNHNY and CDR2 SVGAGI (reference sequence). CDR3 length: 14 amino acids. This clonotype originated in a man younger than 35 in good health and CMV-seronegative. This chain uses TRBV6-6 with TRBJ1-2; possibly TRBD1 for D (6 bases). The sample taken for sequencing was PBMCs. CDR3 nucleotide sequence: TGTGCCAGCAGTTACTCGCCGGACAGCTATGGCTACACCTTC. Translating it yields CASSYSPDSYGYTF.